This T cell receptor beta chain was recorded in a study of blood T cell repertoires in COVID-19. Study information: Samples representing acute and convalescent COVID-19 were sourced from the United States, Italy and Spain. Nucleic acid was either cDNA or gDNA, and it came from T cells, B-cell-depleted T cells, or PBMCs.

Original processing notes: Nucleated cell counts were estimated from reference gene primer amplification. The method was immunoSEQ multiplex PCR; TCRdb's version includes in-frame clones alone and lacks a portion of them. V, J and clone size reflect that table, while D and trimming were determined from the DNA. Of about 190,000 clones listed, roughly nine tenths are singletons. V lost 6 bases, J lost 4 bases, and 10 bases lay in between. This CDR3 has 13 residues. Germline assignment: CDR1 MDHEN and CDR2 SYDVKM. The sequencing input was peripheral blood. This sequence joins TRBV28 and TRBJ1-3, with D perhaps TRBD1 (5 bases). The TCR originated in a man aged 55-75 years with active or convalescent COVID-19. The CDR3 sequence is CASRQGSGNTIYF. The CDR3 coding sequence is TGTGCCAGCAGGCAGGGTTCCGGAAACACCATATATTTT. Variable domain in full (rest from reference TRBV28 and TRBJ1-3): DVKVTQSSRYLVKRTGEKVFLECVQDMDHENMFWYRQDPGLGLRLIYFSYDVKMKEKGDIPEGYSVSREKKERFSLILESASTNQTSMYLCASRQGSGNTIYFGEGSWLTVV.